This entry lists 22 T cell receptor beta chains sequenced from one sample in a study of blood T cell repertoires in COVID-19 (dated by TCRdb to about 2020). Receptor libraries were prepared by the immunoSEQ multiplex PCR assay. As stored in TCRdb, this immuneACCESS dataset retains in-frame rearrangements with V and J assigned. A fraction of the clones does not appear; measured against another copy, unresolved V genes explain less than half of the discrepancy, and the remainder lacks a known reason. Across this sample there are 210,000 or so clones, with roughly 85% seen only once. The top ten constitute 10% to 14% of the sample. The sequenced sample was PBMCs or T cells enriched from blood (not recorded which). These TCRs come from a man aged 25 to 40 who had recovered from COVID-19.

This clone was seen only once. The chain uses TRBV12-3 or TRBV12-4 and TRBJ1-2; D may be TRBD1 (5 bases). The CDR3 extends over 13 amino acids. Between the trimmed V and J ends, which lost 0 bases and 7 bases, there was a span of 9 bases. The CDR3 bases are TGTGCCAGCAGTTTAGCAGGGGAAGTTGGCTACACCTTC. Residues: CASSLAGEVGYTF.

This chain links TRBV2 with TRBJ2-3; D is unresolved. Looked up from germline, CDR1 is SNHLY and CDR2 is FYNNEI. CDR3 length: 11 residues. The CDR3 nucleotides are TGTGGCTCTAGGTACTCAGATACGCAGTATTTT. Its protein product is CGSRYSDTQYF.

The chain is built from TRBV4-1 and TRBJ2-2; 12 bases are shared with TRBD2. Germline trimming cut 6 bases from V and 6 bases from J; bases unmatched to any gene: 5. This CDR3 is built from 15 residues. Germline CDR1 reads MGHRA; CDR2 reads YSYEKL. CDR3: CASSRLAGAAGELFF. The CDR3 DNA sequence: TGCGCCAGCAGTCGACTAGCGGGAGCCGCCGGGGAGCTGTTTTTT.

This clone occurred a few times. The gene calls are TRBV7-6 and TRBJ2-5; 8 bases are a match to TRBD2. This CDR3 spans 14 amino acids. The ends lost 5 bases at V and 1 base at J; junction bases unmatched: 3. Germline loops: CDR1 SGHVS, CDR2 FNYEAQ. CDR3 coding DNA: TGTGCCAGCAGCCCACTAGCGGCCCAAGAGACCCAGTACTTC. Encoded protein: CASSPLAAQETQYF.

The V call is TRBV19, the J call TRBJ2-1; TRBD2 matches at 16 bases. J gave up 2 bases and V 4 bases, and 8 bases lay outside the gene matches. Looked up from germline, CDR1 is LNHDA and CDR2 is SQIVND (reference sequence). CDR3 size: 19 residues. CDR3 amino acids: CASSRGGLAGGSPYNEQFF. In DNA form, the CDR3 reads TGTGCCAGTAGTAGGGGGGGACTAGCGGGAGGGTCCCCCTACAATGAGCAGTTCTTC.

The chain has TRBV6-5 and TRBJ2-3; 10 bases map to TRBD2. Germline assignment: CDR1 MNHEY and CDR2 SVGAGI. The CDR3 has 15 residues. The J segment lost 4 bases and the V segment lost 7 bases, leaving 8 bases of the junction unmatched. In DNA form, the CDR3 reads TGTGCCAGCACTCCCTGGAGCGGGAGGGCAGATACGCAGTATTTT. This encodes CASTPWSGRADTQYF.

This chain uses TRBV4-1 with TRBJ1-2; 10 nucleotides agree with TRBD1. The CDR3 has 15 residues. Losses at the gene ends were 6 bases for V and 5 bases for J; bases not matched to a gene: 9. Germline CDR1 is MGHRA and CDR2 is YSYEKL. The CDR3 sequence is CASSMTGGGLYGYTF. CDR3 nucleotides: TGCGCCAGCAGTATGACAGGGGGCGGCCTATATGGCTACACCTTC.

The V call is TRBV7-9, the J call TRBJ1-5, with D uncertain. This CDR3 spans 12 amino acids. The V gene's germline CDR1 is SEHNR and CDR2 FQNEAQ (reference sequence). V lost 5 bases, J lost 6 bases, and 8 bases lay in between. CDR3: CASSAGVQPQHF. In DNA, the CDR3 is TGTGCCAGCAGCGCCGGGGTTCAGCCCCAGCATTTT. Variable domain in full (rest from reference TRBV7-9 and TRBJ1-5): DTGVSQNPRHKITKRGQNVTFRCDPISEHNRLYWYRQTLGQGPEFLTYFQNEAQLEKSRLLSDRFSAERPKGSFSTLEIQRTEQGDSAMYLCASSAGVQPQHFGDGTRLSIL.

J is TRBJ2-1 and V is TRBV2, with TRBD2 matching over 7 bases. Losses at the gene ends were 6 bases for V and 3 bases for J; bases not matched to a gene: 2. Looked up from germline, CDR1 is SNHLY and CDR2 is FYNNEI. The CDR3 spans 13 residues. CDR3 sequence reads: CASRRDYYNEQFF. CDR3 DNA: TGTGCCAGCAGGAGGGACTACTACAATGAGCAGTTCTTC.

The J gene is TRBJ1-2, the V gene TRBV6-6; 7 nucleotides match TRBD1. CDR1 is MNHNY and CDR2 is SVGAGI in the germline V gene (reference sequence). Losses at the gene ends were 7 bases for V and 1 base for J; bases not matched to a gene: 6. The CDR3 runs to 14 residues. DNA for the CDR3: TGTGCCAGCACCGACAGGGTTTTTAACTATGGCTACACCTTC. Translated, it gives CASTDRVFNYGYTF.

The rearrangement uses TRBV5-6 and TRBJ1-3; 9 nucleotides agree with TRBD1. After removal of 2 bases from V and 4 bases from J, the junction contained 7 bases not matched to a gene. This CDR3 comprises 16 residues. CDR1 and CDR2 (germline): SGHDT, YYEEEE. The CDR3 nucleotides read TGTGCCAGCAGCTTACGGGGGACAGGGACCGGAAACACCATATATTTT. The encoded protein is CASSLRGTGTGNTIYF. The variable domain in full, with the rest retrieved from reference TRBV5-6 and TRBJ1-3, is DAGVTQSPTHLIKTRGQQVTLRCSPKSGHDTVSWYQQALGQGPQFIFQYYEEEERQRGNFPDRFSGHQFPNYSSELNVNALLLGDSALYLCASSLRGTGTGNTIYFGEGSWLTVV.

V and J are TRBV11-3 and TRBJ2-1; no clear D. This CDR3 region has 12 residues. CDR1 and CDR2 (germline): SGHNT, YENEEA. Trimming removed 5 bases at V and 6 bases at J, with 8 bases between. In DNA, the CDR3 is TGTGCCAGCAGCCCTCACGGCAATGAGCAGTTCTTC. Translating gives CASSPHGNEQFF.

For the CDR3, the DNA is TGCGCCAGCAGTCGTCCCAATCAGGGGAACACAGATACGCAGTATTTT. It encodes CASSRPNQGNTDTQYF. The chain links TRBV5-1 to TRBJ2-3, with D perhaps matching TRBD1 (6 bases). V gave up 5 bases and J gave up 2 bases, with 18 bases separating them. CDR3 length equals 16 residues. Per the germline V gene, CDR1 is SGHRS and CDR2 is YFSETQ.

The gene calls are TRBV7-2 and TRBJ2-2, with unresolved D. CDR1 and CDR2 (germline): SGHTA, FQGNSA. The V and J ends lost 5 bases and 3 bases respectively, with 10 bases between them. This CDR3 is 14 amino acids long. As DNA, the CDR3 is TGTGCCAGCAGCCCCGCAACTTACACCGGGGAGCTGTTTTTT. As protein: CASSPATYTGELFF.

The chain links TRBV3-1 (or the pseudogene TRBV3-2) to TRBJ1-1; 7 bases match TRBD1. The germline V gene has CDR1 LGHDT and CDR2 YNNKEL (reference sequence). With 2 bases clipped from V and 3 bases from J, the junction kept 3 bases outside the gene matches. The CDR3 has 14 residues. CDR3 protein: CASSQYRGDTEAFF. The CDR3 coding sequence is TGTGCCAGCAGCCAATACAGGGGTGACACTGAAGCTTTCTTT.

This clone is a singleton in its sample. The V and J genes are TRBV11-2 and TRBJ2-7; D gene ambiguous. CDR1 and CDR2 from the germline V gene are SGHAT and FQNNGV. CDR3 size: 15 residues. The V and J ends lost 6 bases and 3 bases respectively, with 18 bases between them. The DNA of the CDR3 is TGTGCCAGCAGAACCCATCTAAATCCCAACTACGAGCAGTACTTC. Its translation: CASRTHLNPNYEQYF.

A note on this clone: This sample includes further DNA sequences coding for the same CDR3. The V and J genes are TRBV5-1 and TRBJ1-1, with a weak D call TRBD1 (6 bases). The CDR3 totals 13 residues. Deletions cut 3 bases from V and 2 bases from J, with 8 bases between. Germline V lookup: CDR1 SGHRS, CDR2 YFSETQ. CDR3 in amino acids: CASSSQGNTEAFF. The CDR3 region has the DNA TGCGCCAGCAGCTCACAGGGAAACACTGAAGCTTTCTTT.

The gene calls are TRBV5-1 and TRBJ2-7; a weak D match, TRBD1 (6 bases). CDR1 and CDR2 from the germline V gene are SGHRS and YFSETQ. This CDR3 comprises 14 residues. V lost 4 bases to trimming and J lost 4 bases, with 15 bases between them. CDR3 sequence reads: CASSVGWGRYEQYF. CDR3 DNA sequence: TGCGCCAGCAGCGTTGGGTGGGGGCGGTACGAGCAGTACTTC.

The V call is TRBV18, the J call TRBJ2-1; 8 bases agree with TRBD1. V was clipped by 3 bases and J by 7 bases; unmatched bases: 5. This CDR3 spans 14 amino acids. CDR1 and CDR2 from the germline V gene are KGHSH and LQKENI. The CDR3 reads CASSPWTGWNEQFF. The CDR3 region has the DNA TGTGCCAGCTCACCTTGGACAGGGTGGAATGAGCAGTTCTTC.

This chain uses TRBV23-1 with TRBJ2-7; 7 positions match TRBD1. TRBV23-1 is an ORF for which the function is uncertain. V was pared by 9 bases and J by 1 base, with 12 bases of the junction left unmatched. This CDR3 region has 15 residues. CDR3 loop: CASVTGDARSYEQYF. The CDR3 region has the DNA TGCGCCAGTGTAACAGGGGACGCACGTTCCTACGAGCAGTACTTC.

The rearrangement joins TRBV4-2 to TRBJ2-2; 10 nucleotides align to TRBD2. CDR1 LGHNA and CDR2 YNFKEQ come from the germline V gene. V shed 7 bases, J shed 5 bases, and the junction held 16 bases outside the gene matches. This CDR3 has 18 amino acids. The CDR3 reads CASNLRATSGDITGELFF. CDR3 in DNA: TGTGCCAGCAACCTAAGGGCCACTAGCGGGGATATTACCGGGGAGCTGTTTTTT.

This clone was seen a single time. V and J are TRBV5-1 and TRBJ2-1; 9 bases fit TRBD2. V lost 5 bases to trimming and J lost 0 bases; unmatched junction nucleotides: 3. Germline loops: CDR1 SGHRS, CDR2 YFSETQ. The CDR3 totals 15 residues. The CDR3 is CASRSSGGSYNEQFF. The CDR3 DNA follows: TGCGCCAGCAGAAGTAGCGGGGGCTCCTACAATGAGCAGTTCTTC.